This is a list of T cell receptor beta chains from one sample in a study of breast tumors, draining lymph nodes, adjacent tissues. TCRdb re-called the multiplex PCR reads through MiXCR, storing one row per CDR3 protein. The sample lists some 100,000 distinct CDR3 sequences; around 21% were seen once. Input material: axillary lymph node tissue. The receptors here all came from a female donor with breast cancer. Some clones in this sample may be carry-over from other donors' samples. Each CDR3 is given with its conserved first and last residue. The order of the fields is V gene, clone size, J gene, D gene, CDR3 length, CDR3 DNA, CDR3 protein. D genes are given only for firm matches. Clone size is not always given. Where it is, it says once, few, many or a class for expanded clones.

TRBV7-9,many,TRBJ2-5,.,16,TGTGCCAGCAGACCACCCCGCCTAGCGAGCGCTGAGACCCAGTACTTC,CASRPPRLASAETQYF
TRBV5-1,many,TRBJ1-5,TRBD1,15,TGCGCCAGCAGCCCCGGGACAGGGGGTAGTCAGCCCCAGCATTTT,CASSPGTGGSQPQHF
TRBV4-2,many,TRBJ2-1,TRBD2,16,TGTGCCAGCAGCCAGGTAGCGGGAGGCTCCTACAATGAGCAGTTCTTC,CASSQVAGGSYNEQFF
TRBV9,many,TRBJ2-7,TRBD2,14,TGTGCCAGCAGCCCTTTCGGGGGGTCCTACGAGCAGTACTTC,CASSPFGGSYEQYF
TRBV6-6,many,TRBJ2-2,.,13,TGTGCCAGCAGTAACCAGGGCAGCGGGGAGCTGTTTTTT,CASSNQGSGELFF
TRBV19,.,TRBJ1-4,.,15,TGTGCCAGTAGTATAGAAGGGGGGCGCGGTGAAAAACTGTTTTTT,CASSIEGGRGEKLFF
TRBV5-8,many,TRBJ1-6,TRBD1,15,TGTGCCAGCAGCTTGGACAGGGGGTATAATTCACCCCTCCACTTT,CASSLDRGYNSPLHF
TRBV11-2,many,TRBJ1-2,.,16,TGTGCCAGCAGCCCTTCCTTCCGACGGGCGGATGGCGGCTACACCTTC,CASSPSFRRADGGYTF
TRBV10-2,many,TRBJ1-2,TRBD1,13,TGCGCCAGCAGGCCGGACAGGCTCTATGGCTACACCTTC,CASRPDRLYGYTF
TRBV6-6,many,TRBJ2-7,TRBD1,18,TGTGCCAGCACCCTCGTCCCCGGGACAGGGAAGATCGGCTACGAGCAGTACTTC,CASTLVPGTGKIGYEQYF
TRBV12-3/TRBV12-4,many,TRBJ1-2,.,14,TGTGCCAGCAGTTTCTCGGCCGGGGGTGGGGGCTACACCTTC,CASSFSAGGGGYTF
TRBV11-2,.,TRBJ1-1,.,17,TGTGCCAGCAGCTTAGAAATATGGGATAAGGGGGACACTGAAGCTTTCTTT,CASSLEIWDKGDTEAFF
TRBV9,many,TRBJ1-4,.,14,TGTGCCAGCAGCGTAGGACAAGTTAATGAAAAACTGTTTTTT,CASSVGQVNEKLFF
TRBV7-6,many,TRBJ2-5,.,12,TGTGCCAGCAGCCCCCGGGGGATGACCCAGTACTTC,CASSPRGMTQYF
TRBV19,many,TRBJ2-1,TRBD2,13,TGTGCCACGACGGGACTAAAATACAATGAGCAGTTCTTC,CATTGLKYNEQFF
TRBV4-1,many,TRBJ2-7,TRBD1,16,TGCGCCAGCAGCCAAATAACCGGGACAGCAGCCTACGAGCAGTACTTC,CASSQITGTAAYEQYF
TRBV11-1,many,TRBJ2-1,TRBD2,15,TGTGCCAGCAGCTTAATAGGGACTAGCGGAAATGAGCAGTTCTTC,CASSLIGTSGNEQFF
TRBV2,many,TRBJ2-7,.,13,TGTGCCAGCGGGGACGGGAGCTCCTACGAGCAGTACTTC,CASGDGSSYEQYF
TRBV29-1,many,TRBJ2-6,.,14,TGCAGCGTTGATGGTGAATCTGGGGCCAACGTCCTGACTTTC,CSVDGESGANVLTF
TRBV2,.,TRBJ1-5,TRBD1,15,TGTGCCAGCAGTGAAGCGAGGGACAGGATCAGCCCCCAGCATTTT,CASSEARDRISPQHF
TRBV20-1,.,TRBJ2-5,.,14,TGCAGTGCTAGTGATATCCCATACCAAGGGACCCAGTACTTC,CSASDIPYQGTQYF
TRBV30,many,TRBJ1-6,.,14,TGTGCCTGGATAAGGGCAGGGAACTTTTCACCCCTCCACTTT,CAWIRAGNFSPLHF
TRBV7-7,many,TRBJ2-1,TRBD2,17,TGTGCTAGCAGCTTAAACCCTGGACTAGCGGGAGGGGAAGAGCAGTTCTTC,CASSLNPGLAGGEEQFF
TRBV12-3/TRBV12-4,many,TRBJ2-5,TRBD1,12,TGTGCCAGCAGTACAGGGGCAGAGACCCAGTACTTC,CASSTGAETQYF
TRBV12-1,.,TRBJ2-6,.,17,TGTGCCAGCAGCTTTCCACGTCGAGACGCCGGGGCCAACGTCCTGACTTTC,CASSFPRRDAGANVLTF
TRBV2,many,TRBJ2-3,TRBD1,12,TGTGCCAGTCAGGGGGCTGGAGATACGCAGTATTTT,CASQGAGDTQYF
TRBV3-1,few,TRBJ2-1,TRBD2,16,TGTGCCAGCAGCGGAATAAGCGAACTAGCGGGCAGTGAGCAGTTCTTC,CASSGISELAGSEQFF
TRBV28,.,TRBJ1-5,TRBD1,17,TGTGCCAGCAGTCAGCGGGACAGCCATTATAGCAATCAGCCCCAGCATTTT,CASSQRDSHYSNQPQHF
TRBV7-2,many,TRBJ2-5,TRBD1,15,TGTGCCAGCAGCTTGCCAACCGGGACAGGGATGACCCAGTACTTC,CASSLPTGTGMTQYF
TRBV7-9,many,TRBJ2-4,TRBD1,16,TGTGCCAGCAGCTTAGTTGCAGGGGGCAGTGGGGACATTCAGTACTTC,CASSLVAGGSGDIQYF
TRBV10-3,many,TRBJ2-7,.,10,TGTGCCATCAGTGATGGTGAGCAGTACTTC,CAISDGEQYF
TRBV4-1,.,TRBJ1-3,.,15,TGCGCCAGCAGCCAAGCGGGGACCGGTGGAAACACCATATATTTT,CASSQAGTGGNTIYF
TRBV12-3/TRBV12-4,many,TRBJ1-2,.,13,TGTGCCAGCAGTTTCGAGCATAACTATGGCTACACCTTC,CASSFEHNYGYTF
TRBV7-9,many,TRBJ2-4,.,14,TGTGCCAGCAGCTTAGCTACCGCCAAAAACATTCAGTACTTC,CASSLATAKNIQYF
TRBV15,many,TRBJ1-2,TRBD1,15,TGTGCCACCAGCAGAGAGGGACAGGGTATCTATGGCTACACCTTC,CATSREGQGIYGYTF
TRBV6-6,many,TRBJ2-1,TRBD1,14,TGTGCCAGCAGGAGGCAGGGACAGGGGAATGAGCAGTTCTTC,CASRRQGQGNEQFF